Listed here are 25 T cell receptor beta chains from one sample, sequenced in a study of neoadjuvant anti-PD-1 for oral cavity cancer. Specified time point: after neoadjuvant nivolumab, at surgical resection. Measured with immunoSEQ multiplex PCR; TCRdb has only the in-frame clones, and not every one. The table shows about 14,000 clones, with about 70% occurring only once. The sequenced sample was PBMCs, obtained after nivolumab (anti-PD-1) treatment. The receptors originated from a person between 40 and 85 years old with oral cavity squamous cell carcinoma.

The genes are TRBV11-2 and TRBJ2-5; the match to TRBD2 covers 8 bases. The CDR3 has 19 residues. The V gene end was trimmed by 3 bases and the J gene end by 2 bases; junction bases not matched to a gene: 17. Germline V gives CDR1 SGHAT, CDR2 FQNNGV. CDR3 residues: CASSFGALRLAGKQETQYF. CDR3 nucleotides: TGTGCCAGCAGCTTCGGAGCCCTACGTCTAGCGGGCAAACAAGAGACCCAGTACTTC.

This chain joins TRBV6-1 and TRBJ1-2; D ambiguous. From germline, CDR1 is MNHNS and CDR2 SASEGT. V dropped 5 bases and J dropped 0 bases, with 4 bases sitting between them. This CDR3 region has 12 residues. The CDR3 bases are TGTGCCAGCAGTAGCCCTAACTATGGCTACACCTTC. Amino acid sequence: CASSSPNYGYTF.

The V and J genes are TRBV28 and TRBJ1-2, with no clear D. From germline, CDR1 is MDHEN and CDR2 SYDVKM. V was trimmed by 8 bases and J by 1 base, leaving 17 bases between them. This CDR3 comprises 15 residues. This CDR3 reads CASRQGGRFNYGYTF. For the CDR3, the DNA is TGTGCCAGCCGTCAAGGCGGGCGCTTTAACTATGGCTACACCTTC.

V is TRBV6-1 and J is TRBJ2-7; 11 positions match TRBD2. Germline V gene data show CDR1 as MNHNS and CDR2 as SASEGT. CDR3 length: 14 residues. The junction had 8 bases not matched to a gene; V was cut back by 6 bases and J by 7 bases. Written as DNA, the CDR3 is TGTGCCAGCAGACTTTCTAGCGGGAGGTTTGAGCAGTACTTC. Its translation is CASRLSSGRFEQYF.

The rearrangement uses TRBV2 and TRBJ2-3; possibly TRBD2 for D (6 bases). There are 14 residues in the CDR3. Trimming stripped 6 bases from V and 4 bases from J, with 14 bases between. Germline V lookup: CDR1 SNHLY, CDR2 FYNNEI. The CDR3 sequence is CASREGLSSDTQYF. CDR3 bases: TGTGCCAGCAGAGAGGGACTCTCATCAGATACGCAGTATTTT.

Only a few counts were recorded for this clone. The chain has TRBV6-6 and TRBJ2-7; 7 nucleotides align to TRBD2. Germline V gene data show CDR1 as MNHNY and CDR2 as SVGAGI (reference sequence). J was trimmed by 2 bases and V by 4 bases; bases with no gene match: 11. The CDR3 has 16 residues. The CDR3 coding sequence is TGTGCCAGCAGTTTCCCCGGTCTAGCGGAAGCCTACGAGCAGTACTTC. Its translation is CASSFPGLAEAYEQYF.

The gene calls are TRBV7-2 and TRBJ2-3; TRBD2 agrees at 12 bases. CDR3 length: 17 residues. V shed 6 bases, J shed 6 bases, and the junction held 13 bases outside the gene matches. Germline V gives CDR1 SGHTA, CDR2 FQGNSA. This CDR3 is CASSITSLAGGPDTQYF. DNA for the CDR3: TGTGCCAGCAGTATCACCTCTCTAGCGGGGGGGCCCGATACGCAGTATTTT. The full variable domain, completed using reference TRBV7-2 and TRBJ2-3, is GAGVSQSPSNKVTEKGKDVELRCDPISGHTALYWYRQSLGQGLEFLIYFQGNSAPDKSGLPSDRFSAERTGGSVSTLTIQRTQQEDSAVYLCASSITSLAGGPDTQYFGPGTRLTVL.

This chain connects TRBV27 to TRBJ1-5; TRBD1 is a possible D gene (5 bases). Per the germline V gene, CDR1 is MNHEY and CDR2 is SMNVEV (reference sequence). This CDR3 comprises 14 residues. Trimming removed 6 bases from V and 2 bases from J, with 11 bases in between. CDR3 loop: CASRSWGGNQPQHF. The CDR3, as DNA: TGTGCCAGCAGGTCCTGGGGGGGCAATCAGCCCCAGCATTTT.

This chain joins TRBV10-2 and TRBJ1-4, with TRBD1 as a possible D gene (5 bases). Deletions cut 3 bases from V and 8 bases from J, with 19 bases between. The CDR3 is 16 residues long. Germline V gene data show CDR1 as WSHSY and CDR2 as SAAADI. As DNA, the CDR3 is TGCGCCAGCAGTGAAGGTGGGCTGGGGGTAGGAGAAAAACTGTTTTTT. Translation gives CASSEGGLGVGEKLFF.

The V and J genes are TRBV29-1 and TRBJ2-5, with 9 bases lining up with TRBD2. The CDR3 is 17 residues long. Germline CDR1 and CDR2: SQVTM and ANQGSEA. V lost 6 bases and J lost 4; bases outside the gene matches: 18. CDR3 sequence reads: CSVPMLDLAGYSETQYF. In DNA, the CDR3 is TGCAGCGTACCGATGTTAGATCTAGCGGGGTATTCAGAGACCCAGTACTTC.

The chain couples TRBV7-6 to TRBJ2-1, with 13 bases aligning to TRBD2. Losses at the gene ends were 6 bases for V and 14 bases for J; bases not matched to a gene: 7. CDR3 length equals 13 residues. CDR1 is SGHVS, CDR2 FNYEAQ, per germline. The CDR3 DNA follows: TGTGCCAGCAGGCGGACTAGCGGGAGATTTAAGTTCTTC. It yields the protein CASRRTSGRFKFF.

The chain recombines TRBV4-1 with TRBJ1-2; tentatively, D is TRBD1 (5 bases). This CDR3 spans 15 amino acids. The germline gives CDR1 MGHRA, CDR2 YSYEKL. Trimming cost V 2 bases and J 5 bases, with 15 bases left between them. The CDR3 here is CASSQRQRADYGYTF. The CDR3 coding sequence is TGCGCCAGCAGCCAACGACAGCGGGCGGATTATGGCTACACCTTC.

The CDR3 is CASSYLDEQFF. Here the CDR3 DNA reads TGTGCCAGCAGTTACTTGGATGAGCAGTTCTTC. V is TRBV6-5 and J is TRBJ2-1; D is ambiguous. This CDR3 is built from 11 residues. CDR1 MNHEY and CDR2 SVGAGI come from the germline V gene. The V and J ends lost 1 base and 8 bases respectively, with 3 bases between them.

The table lists this clone with a few counts. The chain combines TRBV27 with TRBJ2-7; D is unresolved. Looked up from germline, CDR1 is MNHEY and CDR2 is SMNVEV (reference sequence). V lost 8 bases and J lost 2, with 7 bases in between. The CDR3 is made up of 11 amino acids. The CDR3 DNA follows: TGTGCCAGCGGGCCCACCTACGAGCAGTACTTC. This sequence encodes CASGPTYEQYF.

The V call is TRBV5-6, the J call TRBJ2-3, with 9 bases lining up with TRBD1. This CDR3 spans 16 amino acids. Germline CDR1 reads SGHDT; CDR2 reads YYEEEE. The junction had 5 bases not matched to a gene; V was cut back by 0 bases and J by 3 bases. DNA of the CDR3: TGTGCCAGCAGCTTGGACAGTGGGACAGGGACAGATACGCAGTATTTT. It specifies CASSLDSGTGTDTQYF.

The chain couples TRBV6-5 to TRBJ2-1; 10 positions agree with TRBD1. This CDR3 is 15 amino acids long. Per the germline V gene, CDR1 is MNHEY and CDR2 is SVGAGI. V gave up 6 bases and J gave up 4 bases; unmatched junction bases: 6. CDR3 residues: CASRPGQGLYNEQFF. The CDR3 DNA reads TGTGCCAGCAGACCGGGACAGGGGCTGTACAATGAGCAGTTCTTC.

The chain uses TRBV25-1 and TRBJ2-5; a possible D gene is TRBD2 (6 bases). The CDR3 totals 13 residues. Germline V gene lookup returns CDR1 MGHDK and CDR2 SYGVNS. With 7 bases removed from V and 2 bases from J, the gap between germline ends came to 11 bases. The CDR3 bases are TGTGCCAGCACCCCTGCGGGGCAAGAGACCCAGTACTTC. It is translated as CASTPAGQETQYF.

The rearrangement uses TRBV6-6 and TRBJ1-2, with D possibly being TRBD1 (6 bases). V lost 6 bases, J lost 4 bases, and 12 bases lay in between. This CDR3 is 13 amino acids long. Per germline, CDR1 MNHNY and CDR2 SVGAGI (reference sequence). The CDR3 sequence: CASRTGGSYGYTF. CDR3 DNA: TGTGCCAGCAGGACAGGCGGATCCTATGGCTACACCTTC.

V gene TRBV30 combines with J gene TRBJ2-3; unclear D gene. Germline loops: CDR1 GTSNPN, CDR2 SVGIG (reference sequence). V lost 1 base and J lost 2, with 7 bases in between. This CDR3 is 13 amino acids long. The CDR3 coding sequence is TGTGCCTGGAGTGGGCTAGACACAGATACGCAGTATTTT. It specifies CAWSGLDTDTQYF.

The chain joins TRBV28 to TRBJ1-4; 7 bases agree with TRBD1. CDR3 length: 14 amino acids. V shed 6 bases and J 8 bases; nucleotides not matched to a gene: 9. CDR1 and CDR2 from the germline V gene are MDHEN and SYDVKM. CDR3 nucleotide sequence: TGTGCCAGCAGGTTGAGGGGGCTGGAAGAAAAACTGTTTTTT. Its translation is CASRLRGLEEKLFF.

The chain is built from TRBV5-1 and TRBJ2-2, with 10 bases matching TRBD1. The V gene end was trimmed by 3 bases and the J gene end by 4 bases; junction bases not matched to a gene: 6. The CDR3 has 16 amino acids. In germline, CDR1 is SGHRS, CDR2 YFSETQ. CDR3 loop: CASSSKRTGGTGELFF. As DNA, the CDR3 is TGCGCCAGCAGCTCCAAGCGGACAGGGGGCACCGGGGAGCTGTTTTTT. Drawing the rest from reference TRBV5-1 and TRBJ2-2, the complete variable domain is KAGVTQTPRYLIKTRGQQVTLSCSPISGHRSVSWYQQTPGQGLQFLFEYFSETQRNKGNFPGRFSGRQFSNSRSEMNVSTLELGDSALYLCASSSKRTGGTGELFFGEGSRLTVL.

V and J are TRBV6-1 and TRBJ2-7; either TRBD1 or TRBD2 may fit D (5 bases each). CDR3 length equals 13 residues. Per germline, CDR1 MNHNS and CDR2 SASEGT. V dropped 6 bases and J dropped 1 base, with 10 bases sitting between them. Here the CDR3 reads CASRGVLSYEQYF. Written as DNA, the CDR3 is TGTGCCAGCAGGGGGGTTTTATCCTACGAGCAGTACTTC.

The rearrangement links TRBV28 to TRBJ2-7; D may correspond to TRBD1 or TRBD2 (6 bases each). Trimming removed 3 bases from V and 5 bases from J, with 11 bases in between. CDR3 length: 13 amino acids. Germline lookup yields CDR1 MDHEN and CDR2 SYDVKM. CDR3 in DNA: TGTGCCAGCAGTTTCCAGGGGAGGAACGAGCAGTACTTC. Translating gives CASSFQGRNEQYF.

Sample share makes this clone medium-sized. The genes are TRBV6-6 and TRBJ2-2, with unresolved D. The V and J ends lost 9 bases and 8 bases respectively, with 10 bases between them. This CDR3 comprises 11 residues. CDR1 is MNHNY, CDR2 SVGAGI, per germline (reference sequence). CDR3 protein: CASYAVGELFF. For the CDR3, the DNA is TGTGCCAGTTACGCCGTTGGGGAGCTGTTTTTT.

V usage is TRBV7-9 and J usage is TRBJ2-7, with 8 bases matching TRBD2. The trim removed 4 bases at V and 5 bases at J, leaving 13 bases unmatched. From germline, CDR1 is SEHNR and CDR2 FQNEAQ (reference sequence). This CDR3 is 16 amino acids long. Here the CDR3 reads CASSSQRAGVIDEQYF. The CDR3 bases are TGTGCCAGCAGCTCACAGAGAGCGGGAGTAATCGACGAGCAGTACTTC. The variable domain in full, completed from reference TRBV7-9 and TRBJ2-7, reads DTGVSQNPRHKITKRGQNVTFRCDPISEHNRLYWYRQTLGQGPEFLTYFQNEAQLEKSRLLSDRFSAERPKGSFSTLEIQRTEQGDSAMYLCASSSQRAGVIDEQYFGPGTRLTVT.